Below, one T cell receptor (beta chain) is given with its context. Its antigen remains unknown. Viral peptide pool expansion of antigen-specific CD4+ T cells preceded sequencing in the ViraFEST assay. The authors isolated CD4+ T cells after 10 days of culture. Vaccine administered to participants consisted of two doses of either BNT162b2 or mRNA-1273. Supplemented with 7.5 to 10 IU/ml IL-2 and roughly 9.2 ug/ml peptides, some 2 million PBMC per well were kept in culture. Replacing half the medium with IL-2 medium was done on days 3 and 7. This entry belongs to a study of vaccination effects on CD4 cells after COVID-19. On the study more broadly: Samples that were drawn after vaccination came a median of 72 days after the second dose. Overall study findings and caveats: Only 1 of 255 vaccine-induced clones from healthy vaccinees cross-reacted with common cold coronaviruses.

The CDR3 is made up of 12 amino acids. CDR1 is KGHDR, CDR2 SFDVKD, per germline. Unmatched junction bases numbered 4, after V lost 3 bases and J lost 12 bases. Clones were read by immunoSEQ multiplex PCR, and TCRdb kept only the in-frame ones, dropping some. The sample has about 46,000 clones, 74% seen once. The V and J genes are TRBV24-1 and TRBJ1-1, with 9 bases identical to TRBD1. This receptor was taken from a human donor who received a COVID-19 vaccine. Here the sequenced sample was CD4+ T cells from PBMCs cultured with HCoV-OC43 spike peptides, taken after COVID-19 vaccination. As for subset: HCoV-OC43 spike overlapping peptide pool stimulation. The CDR3 protein is CATSDPGTGPFF. The CDR3 DNA reads as TGTGCCACCAGTGATCCCGGGACAGGGCCTTTCTTT.